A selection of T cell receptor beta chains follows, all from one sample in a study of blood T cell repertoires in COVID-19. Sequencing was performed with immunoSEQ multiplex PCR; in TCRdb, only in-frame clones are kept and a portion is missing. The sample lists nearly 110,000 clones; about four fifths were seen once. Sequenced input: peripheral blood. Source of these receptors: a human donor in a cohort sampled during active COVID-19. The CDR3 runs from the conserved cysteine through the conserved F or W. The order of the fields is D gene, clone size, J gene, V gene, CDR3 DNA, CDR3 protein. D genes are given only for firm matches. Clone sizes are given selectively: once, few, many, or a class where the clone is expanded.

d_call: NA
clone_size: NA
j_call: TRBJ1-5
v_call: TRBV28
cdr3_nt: TGTGCCAGCAGTTTGACCGGAGAAGACAATCAGCCCCAGCATTTT
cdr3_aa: CASSLTGEDNQPQHF

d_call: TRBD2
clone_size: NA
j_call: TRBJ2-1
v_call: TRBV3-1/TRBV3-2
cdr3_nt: TGTGCCAGCAGCCAAGGTCTAGCGGGAGGACGTGAGCAGTTCTTC
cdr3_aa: CASSQGLAGGREQFF

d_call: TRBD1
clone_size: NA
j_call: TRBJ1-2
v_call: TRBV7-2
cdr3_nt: TGTGCCAGCAGCTTAGTAGGCAGGGGGCGTAATGGCTACACCTTC
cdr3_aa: CASSLVGRGRNGYTF

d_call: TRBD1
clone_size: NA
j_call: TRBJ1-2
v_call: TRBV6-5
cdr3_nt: TGTGCCAGCAGCCCAGGGGACAGGGACTATGGCTACACCTTC
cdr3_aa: CASSPGDRDYGYTF

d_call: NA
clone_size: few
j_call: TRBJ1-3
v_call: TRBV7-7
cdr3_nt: TGTGCCAGCAGCATGGGACACCCAGACTCTGGAAACACCATATATTTT
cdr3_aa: CASSMGHPDSGNTIYF

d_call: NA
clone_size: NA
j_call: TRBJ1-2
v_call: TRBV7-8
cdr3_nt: TGTGCCAGCAGCTTATCCGCAGACTATTATGGCTACACCTTC
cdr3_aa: CASSLSADYYGYTF

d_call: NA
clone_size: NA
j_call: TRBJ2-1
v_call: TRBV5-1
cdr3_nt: TGCGCCAGCAGCTTGGCTTTTGCGTTGGGCGCGAGTTCATACAATGAGCAGTTCTTC
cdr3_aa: CASSLAFALGASSYNEQFF

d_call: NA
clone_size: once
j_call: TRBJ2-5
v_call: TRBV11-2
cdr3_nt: TGTGCCAGCAGCTCAGTAGGGGGAAGGACCCAGTACTTC
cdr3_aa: CASSSVGGRTQYF

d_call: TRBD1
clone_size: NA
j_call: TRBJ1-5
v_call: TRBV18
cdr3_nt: TGTGCCAGCTCACCACCCACAGGGGGCCCAAATCAGCCCCAGCATTTT
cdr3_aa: CASSPPTGGPNQPQHF

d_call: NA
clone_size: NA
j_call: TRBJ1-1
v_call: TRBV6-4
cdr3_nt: TGTGCCAGCCCAGAAGCAGGGGCGGACACTGAAGCTTTCTTT
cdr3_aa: CASPEAGADTEAFF

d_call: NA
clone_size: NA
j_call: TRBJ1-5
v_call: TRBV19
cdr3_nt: TGTGCCAGTAGTATAGCACTTTATAGCAATCAGCCCCAGCATTTT
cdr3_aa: CASSIALYSNQPQHF

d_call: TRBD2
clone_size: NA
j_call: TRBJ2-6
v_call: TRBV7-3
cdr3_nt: TGTGCCAGCAGCGCCGTTCGACTAGCGGGAGGCGCGGGGGCCAACGTCCTGACTTTC
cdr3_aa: CASSAVRLAGGAGANVLTF

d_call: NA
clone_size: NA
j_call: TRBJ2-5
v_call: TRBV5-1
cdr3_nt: TGCGCCAGCAGCTTGAATCCAGCAGGGGCCCAAGAGACCCAGTACTTC
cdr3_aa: CASSLNPAGAQETQYF

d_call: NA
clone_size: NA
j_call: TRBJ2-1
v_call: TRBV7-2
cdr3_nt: TGTGCCAGCAGCTTGACGGACAGCTCCTACAATGAGCAGTTCTTC
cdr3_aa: CASSLTDSSYNEQFF

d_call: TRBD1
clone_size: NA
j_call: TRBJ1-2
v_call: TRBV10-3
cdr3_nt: TGTGCCATCAGTGGCCCCGGACAGGCAGACTATGGCTACACCTTC
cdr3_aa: CAISGPGQADYGYTF

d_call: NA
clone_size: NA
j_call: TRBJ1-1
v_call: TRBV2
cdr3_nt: TGTGCCAGCAGTACTGGGGGCATCACTGAAGCTTTCTTT
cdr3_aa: CASSTGGITEAFF

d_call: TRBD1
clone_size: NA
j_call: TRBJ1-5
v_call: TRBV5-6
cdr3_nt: TGTGCCAGCAGCTTGGGACAGGGGATGCAGCCCCAGCATTTT
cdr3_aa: CASSLGQGMQPQHF

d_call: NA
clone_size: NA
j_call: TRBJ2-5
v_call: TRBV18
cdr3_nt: TGTGCCAGCTCACCAATTGTTCGGGAGACCCAGTACTTC
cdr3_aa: CASSPIVRETQYF

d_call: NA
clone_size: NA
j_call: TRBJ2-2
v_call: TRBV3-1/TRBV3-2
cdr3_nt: TGTGCCAGCAGTAAAGGAGCGGTGAACACCGGGGAGCTGTTTTTT
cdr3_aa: CASSKGAVNTGELFF

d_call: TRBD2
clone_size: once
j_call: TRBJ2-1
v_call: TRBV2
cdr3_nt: TGTGCCAGCGGGACTAGCGGGAGGAATGAGCAGTTCTTC
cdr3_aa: CASGTSGRNEQFF

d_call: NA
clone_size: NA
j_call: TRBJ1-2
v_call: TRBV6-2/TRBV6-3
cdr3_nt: TGTGCCAGCCGCCTCGGGTCTTCTGGAGCTGGCTACACCTTC
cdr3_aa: CASRLGSSGAGYTF

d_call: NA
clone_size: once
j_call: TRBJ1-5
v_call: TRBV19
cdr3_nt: TGTGCCAGTAGTTTGGGCGCCGGCAATCAGCCCCAGCATTTT
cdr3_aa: CASSLGAGNQPQHF

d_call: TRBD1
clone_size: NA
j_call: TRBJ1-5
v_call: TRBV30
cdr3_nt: TGTGCCTGGAGTGGACAGGGGAATAGTCAGCCCCAGCATTTT
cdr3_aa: CAWSGQGNSQPQHF

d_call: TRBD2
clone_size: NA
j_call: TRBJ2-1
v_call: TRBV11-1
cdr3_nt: TGTGCCAGCAGCCCTTTAGCGGGAGAGACCTACAATGAGCAGTTCTTC
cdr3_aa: CASSPLAGETYNEQFF